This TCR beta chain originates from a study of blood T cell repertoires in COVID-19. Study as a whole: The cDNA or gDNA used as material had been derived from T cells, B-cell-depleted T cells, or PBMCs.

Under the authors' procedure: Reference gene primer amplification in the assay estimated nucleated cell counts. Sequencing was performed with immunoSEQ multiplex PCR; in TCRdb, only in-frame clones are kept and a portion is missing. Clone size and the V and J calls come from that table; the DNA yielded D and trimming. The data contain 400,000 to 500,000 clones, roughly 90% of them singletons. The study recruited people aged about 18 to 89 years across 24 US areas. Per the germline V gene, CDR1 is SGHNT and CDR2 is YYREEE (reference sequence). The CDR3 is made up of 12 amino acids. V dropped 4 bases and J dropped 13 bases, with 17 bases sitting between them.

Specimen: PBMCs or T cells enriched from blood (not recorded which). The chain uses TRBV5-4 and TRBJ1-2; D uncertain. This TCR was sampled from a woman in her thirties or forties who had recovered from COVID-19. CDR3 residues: CASSGGLGSRTF. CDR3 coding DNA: TGTGCCAGCAGCGGTGGGCTTGGATCGCGCACCTTC.